Sequencing of this TCR beta chain was carried out in a study of blood T cell repertoires in COVID-19. Across the whole study: The samples span acute and convalescent COVID-19 from the United States, Italy and Spain. The cDNA or gDNA used as material had been derived from T cells, B-cell-depleted T cells, or PBMCs.

The V end lost 1 base, the J end lost 5 bases, and 5 bases lay between the germline ends. The germline gives CDR1 SGHNT, CDR2 YENEEA. The CDR3 contains 12 residues. Methods used by the authors: Reference gene primer amplification gave nucleated cell count estimates. Libraries were prepared by immunoSEQ multiplex PCR; TCRdb keeps only in-frame clonotypes and omits some of them. V and J calls and clone size come straight from that table; D and trimming were deduced from the DNA. The table has a few hundred thousand clones, around 80% seen once. The chain joins TRBV11-3 to TRBJ1-2; the D is unclear. The sequenced sample consisted of peripheral blood. The origin of this receptor is a woman older than 75 with acute or convalescent COVID-19. In DNA, the CDR3 is TGTGCCAGCAGCTTAGCGGGTTATGGCTACACCTTC. As protein: CASSLAGYGYTF.